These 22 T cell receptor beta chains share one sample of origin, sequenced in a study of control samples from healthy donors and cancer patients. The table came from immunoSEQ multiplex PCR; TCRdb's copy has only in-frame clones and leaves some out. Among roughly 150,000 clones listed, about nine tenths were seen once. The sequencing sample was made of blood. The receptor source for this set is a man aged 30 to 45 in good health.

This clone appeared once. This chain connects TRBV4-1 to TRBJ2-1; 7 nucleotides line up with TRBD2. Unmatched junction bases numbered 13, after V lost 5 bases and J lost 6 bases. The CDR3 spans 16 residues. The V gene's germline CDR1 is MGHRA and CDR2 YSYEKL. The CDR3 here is CASSKHGAGERNEQFF. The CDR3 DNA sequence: TGCGCCAGCAGCAAGCATGGGGCGGGAGAACGCAATGAGCAGTTCTTC.

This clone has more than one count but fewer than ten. The CDR3 nucleotides read TGTGCCAGTAGTATAGACAGGACAGGGGGCGGTTCGGGGCCCCAGCATTTT. The encoded protein is CASSIDRTGGGSGPQHF. This rearrangement joins TRBV19 to TRBJ1-5; TRBD1 agrees at 11 bases. This CDR3 comprises 17 residues. With 0 bases clipped from V and 9 bases from J, the junction kept 10 bases outside the gene matches. Germline-derived CDR1 and CDR2 are LNHDA and SQIVND (reference sequence). The entire variable domain, with the rest obtained from reference TRBV19 and TRBJ1-5, is as follows: DGGITQSPKYLFRKEGQNVTLSCEQNLNHDAMYWYRQDPGQGLRLIYYSQIVNDFQKGDIAEGYSVSREKKESFPLTVTSAQKNPTAFYLCASSIDRTGGGSGPQHFGDGTRLSIL.

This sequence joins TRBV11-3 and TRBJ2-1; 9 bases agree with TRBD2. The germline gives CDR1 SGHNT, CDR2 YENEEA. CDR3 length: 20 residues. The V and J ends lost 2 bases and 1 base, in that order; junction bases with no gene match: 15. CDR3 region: CASSLLSTSGRSPSYNEQFF. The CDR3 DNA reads TGTGCCAGCAGCTTATTGAGCACTAGCGGGCGATCCCCTTCCTACAATGAGCAGTTCTTC.

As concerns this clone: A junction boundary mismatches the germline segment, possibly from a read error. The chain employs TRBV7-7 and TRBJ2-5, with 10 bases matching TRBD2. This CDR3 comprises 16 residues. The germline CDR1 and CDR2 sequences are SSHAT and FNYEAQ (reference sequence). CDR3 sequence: CASSLGELAGQETQYF. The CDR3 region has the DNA TGTGCTAGCAGCTTAGGAGAACTAGCGGGACAAGAGACCCAGTACTTC. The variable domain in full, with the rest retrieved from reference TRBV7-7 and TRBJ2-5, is GAGVSQSPRYKVTKRGQDVTLRCDPISSHATLYWYQQALGQGPEFLTYFNYEAQPDKSGLPSDRFSAERPEGSISTLTIQRTEQRDSAMYRCASSLGELAGQETQYFGPGTRLLVL.

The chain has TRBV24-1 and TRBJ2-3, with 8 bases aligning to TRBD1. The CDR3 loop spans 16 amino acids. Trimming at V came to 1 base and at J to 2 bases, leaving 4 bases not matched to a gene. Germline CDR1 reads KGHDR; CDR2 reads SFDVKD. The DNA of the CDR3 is TGTGCCACCAGTGATTTTGGGGACAGGAACACAGATACGCAGTATTTT. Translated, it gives CATSDFGDRNTDTQYF.

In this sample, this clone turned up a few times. The CDR3 protein is CASQRTDSYEQYF. Written as DNA, the CDR3 is TGTGCCAGCCAAAGGACAGACTCCTACGAGCAGTACTTC. The V and J genes are TRBV5-6 and TRBJ2-7, with D tentatively TRBD1 (6 bases). Germline CDR1 reads SGHDT; CDR2 reads YYEEEE. The CDR3 is 13 amino acids. V lost 7 bases to trimming and J lost 0 bases, with 11 bases between them. Based on the CDR3 plus reference TRBV5-6 and TRBJ2-7, the full variable domain is DAGVTQSPTHLIKTRGQQVTLRCSPKSGHDTVSWYQQALGQGPQFIFQYYEEEERQRGNFPDRFSGHQFPNYSSELNVNALLLGDSALYLCASQRTDSYEQYFGPGTRLTVT.

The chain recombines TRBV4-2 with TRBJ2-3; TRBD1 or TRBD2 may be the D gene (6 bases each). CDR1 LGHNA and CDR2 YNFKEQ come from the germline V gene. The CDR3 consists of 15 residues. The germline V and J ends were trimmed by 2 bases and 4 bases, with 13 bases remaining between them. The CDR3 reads CASSQRGAGADTQYF. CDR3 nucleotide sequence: TGTGCCAGCAGCCAAAGGGGGGCAGGGGCAGATACGCAGTATTTT.

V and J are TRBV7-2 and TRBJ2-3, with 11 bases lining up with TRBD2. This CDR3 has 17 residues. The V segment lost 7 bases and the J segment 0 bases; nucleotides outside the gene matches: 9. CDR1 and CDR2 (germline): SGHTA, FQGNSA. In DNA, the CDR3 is TGTGCCAGCACACTTCGACTAGCGGGGACTAGCACAGATACGCAGTATTTT. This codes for CASTLRLAGTSTDTQYF.

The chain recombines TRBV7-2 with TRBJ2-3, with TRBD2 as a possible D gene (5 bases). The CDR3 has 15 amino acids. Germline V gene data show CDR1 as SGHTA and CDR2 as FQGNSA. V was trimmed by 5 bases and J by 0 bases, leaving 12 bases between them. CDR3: CASSPGLLSTDTQYF. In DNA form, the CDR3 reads TGTGCCAGCAGCCCAGGACTCCTGAGCACAGATACGCAGTATTTT.

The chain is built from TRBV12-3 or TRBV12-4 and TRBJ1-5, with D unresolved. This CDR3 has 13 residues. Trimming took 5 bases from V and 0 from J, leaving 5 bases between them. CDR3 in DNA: TGTGCCAGCAGTGGGTATAGCAATCAGCCCCAGCATTTT. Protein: CASSGYSNQPQHF.

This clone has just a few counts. CDR3 bases: TGTGCCAGCAGACACGGGGCCCACGAGCAGTACTTC. Translating gives CASRHGAHEQYF. The rearrangement links TRBV27 to TRBJ2-7; D may match TRBD1 or TRBD2 (5 bases each). This CDR3 comprises 12 residues. V was shortened by 6 bases and J by 5 bases, with 11 bases between the two germline ends. In germline, CDR1 is MNHEY, CDR2 SMNVEV (reference sequence).

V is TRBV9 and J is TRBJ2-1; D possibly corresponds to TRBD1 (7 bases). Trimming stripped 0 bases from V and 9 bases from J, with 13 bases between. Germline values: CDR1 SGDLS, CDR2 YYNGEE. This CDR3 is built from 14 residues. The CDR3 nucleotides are TGTGCCAGCAGCGTAGATGGAGGGGGCATTGAGCAGTTCTTC. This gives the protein CASSVDGGGIEQFF.

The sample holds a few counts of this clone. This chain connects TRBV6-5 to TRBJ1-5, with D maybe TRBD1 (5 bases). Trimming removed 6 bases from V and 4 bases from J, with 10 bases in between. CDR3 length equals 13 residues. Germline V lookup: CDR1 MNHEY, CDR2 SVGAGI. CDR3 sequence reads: CASSPGPNQPQHF. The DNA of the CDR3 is TGTGCCAGCAGCCCGGGGCCAAATCAGCCCCAGCATTTT.

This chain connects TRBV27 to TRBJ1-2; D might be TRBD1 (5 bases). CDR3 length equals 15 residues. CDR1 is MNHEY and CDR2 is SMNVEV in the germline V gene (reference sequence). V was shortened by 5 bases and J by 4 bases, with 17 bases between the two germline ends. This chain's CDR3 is CASSTDRAPFYGYTF. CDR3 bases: TGTGCCAGCAGTACAGACAGAGCCCCTTTCTATGGCTACACCTTC.

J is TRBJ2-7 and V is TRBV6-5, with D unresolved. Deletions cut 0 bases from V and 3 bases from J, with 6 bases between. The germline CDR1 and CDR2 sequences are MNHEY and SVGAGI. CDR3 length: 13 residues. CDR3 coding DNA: TGTGCCAGCAGTTACTCGGCAGGCTACGAGCAGTACTTC. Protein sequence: CASSYSAGYEQYF.

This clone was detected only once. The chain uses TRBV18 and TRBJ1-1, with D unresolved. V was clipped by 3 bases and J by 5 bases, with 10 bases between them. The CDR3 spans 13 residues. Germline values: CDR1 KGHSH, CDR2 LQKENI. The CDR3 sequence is CASSPVPDTEAFF. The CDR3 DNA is TGTGCCAGCTCACCGGTGCCAGATACTGAAGCTTTCTTT.

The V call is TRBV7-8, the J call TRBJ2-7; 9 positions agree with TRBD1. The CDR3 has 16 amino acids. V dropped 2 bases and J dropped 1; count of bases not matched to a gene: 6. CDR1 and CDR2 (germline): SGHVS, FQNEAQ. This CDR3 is CASSLSRTGASYEQYF. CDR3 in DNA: TGTGCCAGCAGCTTAAGTAGGACAGGGGCTTCCTACGAGCAGTACTTC.

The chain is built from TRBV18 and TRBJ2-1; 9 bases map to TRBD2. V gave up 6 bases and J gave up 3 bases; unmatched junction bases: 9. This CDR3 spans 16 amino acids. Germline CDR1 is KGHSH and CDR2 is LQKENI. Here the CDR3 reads CASSPIAGVNYNEQFF. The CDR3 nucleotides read TGTGCCAGCTCCCCAATAGCGGGAGTAAACTACAATGAGCAGTTCTTC. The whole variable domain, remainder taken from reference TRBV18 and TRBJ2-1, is NAGVMQNPRHLVRRRGQEARLRCSPMKGHSHVYWYRQLPEEGLKFMVYLQKENIIDESGMPKERFSAEFPKEGPSILRIQQVVRGDSAAYFCASSPIAGVNYNEQFFGPGTRLTVL.

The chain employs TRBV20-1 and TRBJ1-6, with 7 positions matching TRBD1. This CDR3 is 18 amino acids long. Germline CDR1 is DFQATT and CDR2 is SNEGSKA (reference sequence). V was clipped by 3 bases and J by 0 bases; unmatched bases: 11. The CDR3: CSASETGNLNSYNSPLHF. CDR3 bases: TGCAGTGCTAGTGAGACAGGGAACCTCAACTCCTATAATTCACCCCTCCACTTT.

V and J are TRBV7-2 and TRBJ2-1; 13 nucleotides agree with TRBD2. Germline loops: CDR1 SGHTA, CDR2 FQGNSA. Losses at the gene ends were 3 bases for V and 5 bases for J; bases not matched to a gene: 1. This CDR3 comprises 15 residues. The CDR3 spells CASSFGLAGDNEQFF. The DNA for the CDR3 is TGTGCCAGCAGCTTCGGACTAGCGGGGGACAATGAGCAGTTCTTC.

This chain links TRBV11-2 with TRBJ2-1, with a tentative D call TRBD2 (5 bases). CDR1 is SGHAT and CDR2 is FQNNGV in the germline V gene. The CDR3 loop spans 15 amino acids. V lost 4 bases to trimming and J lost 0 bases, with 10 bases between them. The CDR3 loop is CASSSNRGSYNEQFF. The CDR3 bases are TGTGCCAGCAGCTCTAATCGGGGCTCCTACAATGAGCAGTTCTTC.

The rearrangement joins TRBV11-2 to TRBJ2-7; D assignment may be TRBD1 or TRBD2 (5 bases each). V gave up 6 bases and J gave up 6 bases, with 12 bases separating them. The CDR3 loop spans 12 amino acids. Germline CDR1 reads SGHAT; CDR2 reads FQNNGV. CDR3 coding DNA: TGTGCCAGCAGTCGACAGAGGGCCGAGCAGTACTTC. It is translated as CASSRQRAEQYF.